The clone carrying this TCR beta chain showed up just once. Libraries were prepared by immunoSEQ multiplex PCR; TCRdb keeps only in-frame clonotypes and omits some of them. The data show 70,000 or so clones, around 84% seen once. This sample is drawn from a study of blood T cell repertoires in COVID-19. V lost 6 bases to trimming and J lost 7 bases, with 18 bases between them. The CDR3 covers 14 residues. The germline gives CDR1 SNHLY, CDR2 FYNNEI. The gene calls are TRBV2 and TRBJ1-2; D gene unclear. The receptor's source is a man aged 45-60 years with acute or convalescent COVID-19. Sequenced sample: peripheral blood. The CDR3 bases are TGTGCCAGCAGACGAAGCGGGATCCGCAGTGGCTACACCTTC. It is translated as CASRRSGIRSGYTF.